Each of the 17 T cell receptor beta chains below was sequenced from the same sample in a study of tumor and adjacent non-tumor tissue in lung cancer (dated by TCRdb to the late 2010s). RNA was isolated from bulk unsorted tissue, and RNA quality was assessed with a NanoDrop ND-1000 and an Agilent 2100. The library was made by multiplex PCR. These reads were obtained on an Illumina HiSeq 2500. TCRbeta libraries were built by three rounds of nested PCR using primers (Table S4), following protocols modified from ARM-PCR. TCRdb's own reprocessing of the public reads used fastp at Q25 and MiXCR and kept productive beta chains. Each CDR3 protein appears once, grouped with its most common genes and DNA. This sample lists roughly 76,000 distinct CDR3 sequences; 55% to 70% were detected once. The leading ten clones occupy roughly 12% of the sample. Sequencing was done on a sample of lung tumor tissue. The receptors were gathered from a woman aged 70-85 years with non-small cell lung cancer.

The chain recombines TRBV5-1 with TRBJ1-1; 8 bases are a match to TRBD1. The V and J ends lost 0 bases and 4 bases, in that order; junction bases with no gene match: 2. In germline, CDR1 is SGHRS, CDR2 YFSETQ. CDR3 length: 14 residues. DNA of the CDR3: TGCGCCAGCAGCTTGGGACAGGGGAGCACTGAAGCTTTCTTT. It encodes CASSLGQGSTEAFF.

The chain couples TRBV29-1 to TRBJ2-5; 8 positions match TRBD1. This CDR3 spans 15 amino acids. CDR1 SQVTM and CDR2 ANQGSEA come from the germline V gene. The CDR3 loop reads CNIPDIRTGKKIQYF. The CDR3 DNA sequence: TGCAACATTCCAGACATCCGGACAGGGAAAAAGATCCAGTACTTC.

The CDR3 loop reads CASVEGQSQETQYF. The CDR3 region has the DNA TGCGCCAGTGTGGAGGGACAGAGCCAAGAGACCCAGTACTTC. V gene TRBV5-1 combines with J gene TRBJ2-5, with D perhaps TRBD1 (7 bases). The CDR3 is 14 residues long. The germline V and J ends were trimmed by 8 bases and 1 base, with 15 bases remaining between them. Germline values: CDR1 SGHRS, CDR2 YFSETQ.

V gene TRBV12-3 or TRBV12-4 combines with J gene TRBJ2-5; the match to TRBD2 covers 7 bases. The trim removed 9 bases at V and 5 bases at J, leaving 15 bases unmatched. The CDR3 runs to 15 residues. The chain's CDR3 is CASARSGLGRETQYF. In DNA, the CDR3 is TGTGCCAGTGCCAGGAGTGGACTAGGCCGTGAGACCCAGTACTTC.

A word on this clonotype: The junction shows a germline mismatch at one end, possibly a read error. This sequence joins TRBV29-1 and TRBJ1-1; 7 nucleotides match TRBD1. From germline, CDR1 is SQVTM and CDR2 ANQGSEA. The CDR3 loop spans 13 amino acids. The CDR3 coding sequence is TGCAGCGTAGGACAGGTCGTGAACACTGAAGCCTACTTT. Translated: CSVGQVVNTEAYF.

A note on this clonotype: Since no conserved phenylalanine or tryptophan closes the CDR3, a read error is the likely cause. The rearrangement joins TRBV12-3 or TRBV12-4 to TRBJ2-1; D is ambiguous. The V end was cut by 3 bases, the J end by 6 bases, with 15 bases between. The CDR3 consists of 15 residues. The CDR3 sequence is CASSFPAARSNEQFL. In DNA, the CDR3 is TGTGCCAGCAGTTTTCCCGCAGCCCGGAGCAATGAGCAGTTCTTA.

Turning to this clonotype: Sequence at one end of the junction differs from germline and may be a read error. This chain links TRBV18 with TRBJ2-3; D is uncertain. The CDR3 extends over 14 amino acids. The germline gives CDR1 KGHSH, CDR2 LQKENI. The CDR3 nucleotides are TGTACCAGCTCACCACTCGCCAACACAGATACGCAGTATTTT. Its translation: CTSSPLANTDTQYF.

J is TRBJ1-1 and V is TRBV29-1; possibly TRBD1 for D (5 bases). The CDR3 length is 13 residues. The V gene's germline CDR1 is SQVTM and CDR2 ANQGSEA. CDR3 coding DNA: TGCAGGGTCGGAGATGGGGAAGGAAGGGGAGCATTCTTT. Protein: CRVGDGEGRGAFF. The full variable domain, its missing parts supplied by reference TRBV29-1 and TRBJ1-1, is SAVISQKPSRDICQRGTSLTIQCQVDSQVTMMFWYRQQPGQSLTLIATANQGSEATYESGFVIDKFPISRPNLTFSTLTVSNMSPEDSSIYLCRVGDGEGRGAFFGQGTRLTVV.

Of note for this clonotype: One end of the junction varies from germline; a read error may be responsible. CDR3 loop: CASSQVQTSGYSYNEQSF. CDR3 nucleotides: TGCGCTAGCAGCCAAGTCCAGACTAGCGGATACTCCTACAATGAGCAGTCCTTC. The chain is built from TRBV4-1 and TRBJ2-1; TRBD2 agrees at 9 bases. Looked up from germline, CDR1 is MGHRA and CDR2 is YSYEKL. CDR3 length: 18 residues.

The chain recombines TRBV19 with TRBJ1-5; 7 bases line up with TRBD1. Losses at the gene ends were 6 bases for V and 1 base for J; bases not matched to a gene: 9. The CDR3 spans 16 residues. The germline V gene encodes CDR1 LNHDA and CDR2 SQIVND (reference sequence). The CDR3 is CASSLQTGQSNQPQHF. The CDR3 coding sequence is TGTGCCAGTAGCCTTCAGACAGGGCAAAGCAATCAGCCCCAGCATTTT.

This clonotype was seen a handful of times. The CDR3 spells CASSPVSLAGGSYNEQFF. The CDR3 DNA reads as TGTGCCAGCAGCCCCGTTTCTCTAGCGGGAGGCTCCTACAATGAGCAGTTCTTC. The chain has TRBV7-2 and TRBJ2-1; TRBD2 matches at 11 bases. Germline V gives CDR1 SGHTA, CDR2 FQGNSA. V shed 5 bases, J shed 0 bases, and the junction held 9 bases outside the gene matches. This CDR3 has 18 amino acids.

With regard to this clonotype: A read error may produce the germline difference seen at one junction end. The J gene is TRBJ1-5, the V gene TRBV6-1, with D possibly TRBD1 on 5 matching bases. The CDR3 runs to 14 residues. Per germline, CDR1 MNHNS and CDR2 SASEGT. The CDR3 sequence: CASREAQGLEPQHF. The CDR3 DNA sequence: TGTGCCAGCAGAGAAGCGCAGGGTCTGGAGCCCCAGCACTTT.

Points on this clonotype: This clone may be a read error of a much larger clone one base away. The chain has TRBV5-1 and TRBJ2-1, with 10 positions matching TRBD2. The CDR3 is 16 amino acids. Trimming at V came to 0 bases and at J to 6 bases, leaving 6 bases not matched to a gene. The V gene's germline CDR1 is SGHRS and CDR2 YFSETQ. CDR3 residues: CASSLDSLAGANEQFF. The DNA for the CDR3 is TGCGCCAGCAGCTTGGATTCTCTAGCGGGAGCCAATGAGCAGTTCTTC.

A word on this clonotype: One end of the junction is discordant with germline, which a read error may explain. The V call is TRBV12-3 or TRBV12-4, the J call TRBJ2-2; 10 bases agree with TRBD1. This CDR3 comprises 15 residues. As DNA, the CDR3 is TGTGCCAGCAGTACGGGACAGGGGAACACCGGGGAGCTATTTTTT. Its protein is CASSTGQGNTGELFF.

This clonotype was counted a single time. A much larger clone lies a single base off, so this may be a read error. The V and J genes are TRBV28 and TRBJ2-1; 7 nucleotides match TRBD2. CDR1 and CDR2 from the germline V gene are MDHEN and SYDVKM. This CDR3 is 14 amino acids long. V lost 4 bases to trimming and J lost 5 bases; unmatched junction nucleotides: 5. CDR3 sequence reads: CASSSRERHNEQFF. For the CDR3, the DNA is TGTGCCAGCAGTTCGCGGGAGCGTCACAATGAGCAGTTCTTC.

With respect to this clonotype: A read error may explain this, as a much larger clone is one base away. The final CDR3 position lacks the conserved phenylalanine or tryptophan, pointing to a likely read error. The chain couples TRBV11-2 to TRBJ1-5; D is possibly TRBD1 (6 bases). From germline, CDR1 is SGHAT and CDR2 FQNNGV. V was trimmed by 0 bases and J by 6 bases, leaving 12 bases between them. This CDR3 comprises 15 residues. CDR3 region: CASSLDWGAGQPQHL. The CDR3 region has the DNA TGTGCCAGCAGCTTAGATTGGGGGGCGGGTCAGCCCCAGCATTTA.

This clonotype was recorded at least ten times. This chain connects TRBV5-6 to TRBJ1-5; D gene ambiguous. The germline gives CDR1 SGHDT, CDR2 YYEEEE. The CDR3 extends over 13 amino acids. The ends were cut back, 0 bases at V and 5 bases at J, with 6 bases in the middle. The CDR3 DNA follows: TGTGCCAGCAGCTTGGGGAGTGATCAGCCCCAGCATTTT. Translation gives CASSLGSDQPQHF.